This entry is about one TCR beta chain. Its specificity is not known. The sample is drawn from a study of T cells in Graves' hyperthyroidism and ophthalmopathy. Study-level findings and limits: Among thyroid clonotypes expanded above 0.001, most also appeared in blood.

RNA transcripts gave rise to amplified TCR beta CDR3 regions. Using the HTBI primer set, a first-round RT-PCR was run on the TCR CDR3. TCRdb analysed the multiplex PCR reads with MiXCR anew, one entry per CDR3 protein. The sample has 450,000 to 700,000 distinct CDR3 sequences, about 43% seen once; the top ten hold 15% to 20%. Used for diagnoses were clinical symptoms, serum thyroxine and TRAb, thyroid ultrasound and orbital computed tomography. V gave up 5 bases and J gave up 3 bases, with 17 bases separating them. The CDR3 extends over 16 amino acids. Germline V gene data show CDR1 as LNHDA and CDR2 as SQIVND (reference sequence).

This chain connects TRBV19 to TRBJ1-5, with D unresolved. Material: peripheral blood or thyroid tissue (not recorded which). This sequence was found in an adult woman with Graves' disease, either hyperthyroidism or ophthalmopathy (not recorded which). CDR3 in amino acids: CASSVATGYFNQPQHF. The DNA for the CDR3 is TGTGCCAGTAGTGTGGCGACGGGGTATTTCAATCAGCCCCAGCATTTT.